This T cell receptor beta chain was observed in a study of blood T cell repertoires in COVID-19. On the study more broadly: Collection of acute and convalescent COVID-19 samples took place in the United States, Italy and Spain. T cells, B-cell-depleted T cells, or PBMCs supplied cDNA or gDNA.

V lost 8 bases and J 5 bases, leaving 21 bases between the germline ends. Germline-derived CDR1 and CDR2 are MDHEN and SYDVKM. CDR3 length equals 15 residues. Methods used by the authors: From reference gene primer amplification, estimates of nucleated cell counts were derived. Measured with immunoSEQ multiplex PCR; TCRdb has only the in-frame clones, and not every one. That table supplies the V and J calls and clone size; D and trimming were determined from the DNA. The data hold fewer than 250,000 clones, with roughly 86% observed a single time. The sequenced sample consisted of peripheral blood. The sequence was collected from a man aged 45-60 years with acute or convalescent COVID-19. The rearrangement links TRBV28 to TRBJ2-5; tentative D call: TRBD1 (7 bases). Here the CDR3 DNA reads TGTGCCAGCGGCGCGGCGGGGACCAGGGGGGAGACCCAGTACTTC. This encodes CASGAAGTRGETQYF.